This TCR beta chain was sequenced in a study of cytomegalovirus exposure and HLA in healthy donors. Study-wide background: Researchers previously reported finding just under 120 million unique TCR beta sequences from 150 million to 200 million T cells.

The PCR contained 60 Vbeta and 13 Jbeta primers. The repertoire was sequenced with immunoSEQ multiplex PCR; TCRdb's copy has only in-frame clones and lacks some. Found here are 200,000 to 250,000 clones, 77% of them singletons; the top ten hold roughly 2.5%. The CDR3 runs to 14 residues. J lost 4 bases, V lost 3 bases, and 5 bases had no gene match. Germline lookup yields CDR1 SGHAT and CDR2 FQDESV (reference sequence). Sequenced input: PBMCs. The chain is built from TRBV11-1 and TRBJ2-5, with 7 bases identical to TRBD2. The sequence was obtained from a woman aged 60 to 75 in good health and CMV-seropositive. DNA of the CDR3: TGTGCCAGCAGCTTCCGGACTAGTTCAGAGACCCAGTACTTC. It translates to CASSFRTSSETQYF.